These 21 T cell receptor beta chains came from one sample sequenced in a study of Ad26.COV2.S vaccination and SARS-CoV-2 variants. Treatment noted: some 19 received Ad26.COV2.S at low or high dose, single or two shots; about 5 received placebo; per-sample allocation not given. Sampling happened 63 days after the first vaccine or placebo injection. Some clones are missing from TCRdb's copy, which holds only in-frame ones; the method was immunoSEQ multiplex PCR. The repertoire holds 300,000 to 400,000 clones, with more than 85% as singletons. This specimen consisted of peripheral blood, obtained in a trial of Ad26.COV2.S vaccine versus placebo. These TCRs come from a person between 18 and 65 years old who received the Ad26.COV2.S COVID-19 vaccine or a placebo.

This clone was recorded once. The rearrangement uses TRBV15 and TRBJ1-6, with D possibly TRBD1 on 6 matching bases. This CDR3 has 16 amino acids. V shed 4 bases and J shed 0 bases, with 10 bases lying between them. The germline CDR1 and CDR2 sequences are LNHNV and YYDKDF (reference sequence). The CDR3 nucleotides are TGTGCCACCAGCACCGACAGGATCTCCTATAATTCACCCCTCCACTTT. It yields the protein CATSTDRISYNSPLHF.

Only one count was recorded for this clone. The rearrangement joins TRBV24-1 to TRBJ2-1; 7 bases fit TRBD1. Germline values: CDR1 KGHDR, CDR2 SFDVKD. This CDR3 contains 14 residues. V trimming: 1 base; J trimming: 7 bases; junction bases outside the gene matches: 3. The CDR3 is CATSDFSTGNEQFF. Here the CDR3 DNA reads TGTGCCACCAGTGATTTTTCGACAGGGAATGAGCAGTTCTTC.

V is TRBV9 and J is TRBJ2-6; D is unresolved. The CDR3 has 14 residues. Germline V lookup: CDR1 SGDLS, CDR2 YYNGEE. The germline V and J ends were trimmed by 5 bases and 4 bases, with 10 bases remaining between them. CDR3 sequence: CASRGSPGANVLTF. CDR3 bases: TGTGCCAGCAGAGGTAGTCCGGGGGCCAACGTCCTGACTTTC.

This chain connects TRBV10-3 to TRBJ2-1; D not resolved. V dropped 3 bases and J dropped 3 bases, with 12 bases sitting between them. This CDR3 contains 15 residues. Germline CDR1 and CDR2: ENHRY and SYGVKD. CDR3: CAISETQVLYNEQFF. In DNA form, the CDR3 reads TGTGCCATCAGTGAAACTCAGGTCCTCTACAATGAGCAGTTCTTC.

A remark on this clone: Other DNA variants within this sample encode the same CDR3. V is TRBV6-6 and J is TRBJ2-7; the match to TRBD1 covers 10 bases. Germline loops: CDR1 MNHNY, CDR2 SVGAGI (reference sequence). After removal of 6 bases from V and 2 bases from J, the junction contained 4 bases not matched to a gene. The CDR3 loop spans 14 amino acids. The CDR3 protein is CASSPGQGAYEQYF. The CDR3 nucleotides read TGTGCCAGCAGCCCCGGACAGGGGGCCTACGAGCAGTACTTC.

V and J are TRBV7-2 and TRBJ1-1; 9 nucleotides agree with TRBD1. The germline gives CDR1 SGHTA, CDR2 FQGNSA. The junction had 5 bases not matched to a gene; V was cut back by 5 bases and J by 4 bases. CDR3 length equals 14 residues. In DNA, the CDR3 is TGTGCCAGCAGCACAGCGACAGGGGGCACTGAAGCTTTCTTT. Its protein product is CASSTATGGTEAFF.

This clone was counted only a few times. This chain joins TRBV7-2 and TRBJ2-7; D is possibly TRBD1 (6 bases). The CDR3 extends over 13 amino acids. CDR1 is SGHTA and CDR2 is FQGNSA in the germline V gene. Trimming left V 5 bases short and J 3 bases short, with 11 bases between. The CDR3 spells CASSQGQRYEQYF. The DNA for the CDR3 is TGTGCCAGCAGCCAAGGACAGCGCTACGAGCAGTACTTC.

The chain joins TRBV28 to TRBJ1-4; D is undetermined. Germline V gene data show CDR1 as MDHEN and CDR2 as SYDVKM. CDR3 length: 14 amino acids. The germline V and J ends were trimmed by 4 bases and 6 bases, with 12 bases remaining between them. The CDR3 DNA reads as TGTGCCAGCAGTTCTCGGGTTTTTTATGAAAAACTGTTTTTT. This sequence encodes CASSSRVFYEKLFF.

The chain couples TRBV7-9 to TRBJ2-7; D unclear. The CDR3 sequence is 13 residues long. V shed 0 bases and J shed 6 bases, with 9 bases lying between them. CDR1 SEHNR and CDR2 FQNEAQ come from the germline V gene (reference sequence). CDR3 region: CASSLASALEQYF. In nucleotides, the CDR3 is TGTGCCAGCAGCTTAGCCTCCGCCCTCGAGCAGTACTTC.

The chain has TRBV6-5 and TRBJ1-1, with D tentatively TRBD1 (5 bases). Germline-derived CDR1 and CDR2 are MNHEY and SVGAGI. V lost 7 bases to trimming and J lost 0 bases, with 12 bases between them. The CDR3 length is 14 residues. As DNA, the CDR3 is TGTGCCAGCAAACAGGACGGCATGAACACTGAAGCTTTCTTT. Translating it yields CASKQDGMNTEAFF.

J is TRBJ2-1 and V is TRBV27; D may be TRBD2 (5 bases). The CDR3 has 15 amino acids. The germline V gene encodes CDR1 MNHEY and CDR2 SMNVEV (reference sequence). The V gene lost 5 bases and the J gene lost 2 bases, with 13 bases spanning the gap. The CDR3 loop is CASSTDGLTYNEQFF. DNA for the CDR3: TGTGCCAGCAGTACGGACGGACTCACCTACAATGAGCAGTTCTTC.

Here the CDR3 reads CASSSLSLGEGTHEQFF. The CDR3 DNA reads as TGTGCCAGCAGCTCCCTTTCTCTGGGGGAGGGCACCCATGAGCAGTTCTTC. The rearrangement joins TRBV7-8 to TRBJ2-1; 7 nucleotides agree with TRBD2. The germline gives CDR1 SGHVS, CDR2 FQNEAQ. CDR3 length: 17 residues. Losses at the gene ends were 4 bases for V and 8 bases for J; bases not matched to a gene: 17.

This CDR3 reads CASSLSGGTGNTIYF. Here the CDR3 DNA reads TGTGCCAGCAGCTTATCGGGGGGGACCGGAAACACCATATATTTT. The V and J genes are TRBV7-9 and TRBJ1-3, with a tentative D call TRBD1 (5 bases). The germline V and J ends were trimmed by 2 bases and 4 bases, with 12 bases remaining between them. Germline CDR1 SEHNR, CDR2 FQNEAQ (reference sequence). CDR3 length equals 15 residues. The full variable domain, its missing parts supplied by reference TRBV7-9 and TRBJ1-3, is DTGVSQNPRHKITKRGQNVTFRCDPISEHNRLYWYRQTLGQGPEFLTYFQNEAQLEKSRLLSDRFSAERPKGSFSTLEIQRTEQGDSAMYLCASSLSGGTGNTIYFGEGSWLTVV.

The J gene is TRBJ2-2, the V gene TRBV5-1, with a possible D match to TRBD2 (6 bases). Germline CDR1 SGHRS, CDR2 YFSETQ. V shed 4 bases and J shed 3 bases, with 13 bases lying between them. The CDR3 extends over 15 amino acids. For the CDR3, the DNA is TGCGCCAGCAGCGTGCTGGGGGGAGACACCGGGGAGCTGTTTTTT. Residues: CASSVLGGDTGELFF.

The chain carries TRBV29-1 and TRBJ2-2; possible D gene TRBD1, 5 bases. CDR1 SQVTM and CDR2 ANQGSEA come from the germline V gene. The CDR3 spans 14 residues. V was clipped by 4 bases and J by 5 bases, with 14 bases between them. CDR3 DNA: TGCAGCGTTGTGCTGGCAGGGCAGACCGGGGAGCTGTTTTTT. Protein product: CSVVLAGQTGELFF.

V is TRBV15 and J is TRBJ2-1; 7 bases agree with TRBD1. The CDR3 runs to 15 residues. Germline CDR1 reads LNHNV; CDR2 reads YYDKDF (reference sequence). Trimming took 1 base from V and 4 from J; bases not matched to a gene: 4. The CDR3 sequence is CATSRAGTAYNEQFF. The CDR3 region has the DNA TGTGCCACCAGCAGAGCCGGGACAGCGTACAATGAGCAGTTCTTC.

CDR3 coding DNA: TGTGCCACCAGCAGAGATCTAGGACATACCTATCAGCCCCAGCATTTT. It yields the protein CATSRDLGHTYQPQHF. The chain links TRBV15 to TRBJ1-5; TRBD1 might be the D (5 bases). The germline gives CDR1 LNHNV, CDR2 YYDKDF (reference sequence). The CDR3 is 16 residues long. V was cut by 0 bases and J by 5 bases, with 14 bases left in between.

This clone came up once. This chain connects TRBV2 to TRBJ2-3; TRBD2 aligns across 8 bases. This CDR3 spans 15 amino acids. Losses at the gene ends were 6 bases for V and 1 base for J; bases not matched to a gene: 6. Germline CDR1 and CDR2: SNHLY and FYNNEI. The CDR3 sequence is CASRKVGRGTDTQYF. The CDR3 nucleotides read TGTGCCAGCAGAAAGGTCGGGAGGGGCACAGATACGCAGTATTTT.

The chain uses TRBV5-1 and TRBJ2-7; 12 bases match TRBD2. The germline V gene has CDR1 SGHRS and CDR2 YFSETQ. Trimming cost V 4 bases and J 6 bases; bases outside gene matches: 5. The CDR3 extends over 14 amino acids. CDR3 coding DNA: TGCGCCAGCAGCCCGACTAGCGGGGGAGTCGAGCAGTACTTC. Its translation: CASSPTSGGVEQYF.

This chain connects TRBV5-1 to TRBJ2-1, with 7 bases matching TRBD1. Germline V gene lookup returns CDR1 SGHRS and CDR2 YFSETQ. There are 15 residues in the CDR3. With V trimmed by 2 bases and J by 3 bases, 5 bases remained unmatched. CDR3 nucleotides: TGCGCCAGCAGCTTCCGGGACAGCAACTACAATGAGCAGTTCTTC. Its protein product is CASSFRDSNYNEQFF.

The chain recombines TRBV7-9 with TRBJ1-2, with 7 positions matching TRBD1. With 7 bases clipped from V and 8 bases from J, the junction kept 13 bases outside the gene matches. The germline V gene has CDR1 SEHNR and CDR2 FQNEAQ (reference sequence). The CDR3 is made up of 14 amino acids. The chain's CDR3 is CASTNPTGSSGYTF. The CDR3 coding sequence is TGTGCCAGCACCAACCCGACAGGGAGCAGCGGCTACACCTTC. Full variable domain (missing parts from reference TRBV7-9 and TRBJ1-2): DTGVSQNPRHKITKRGQNVTFRCDPISEHNRLYWYRQTLGQGPEFLTYFQNEAQLEKSRLLSDRFSAERPKGSFSTLEIQRTEQGDSAMYLCASTNPTGSSGYTFGSGTRLTVV.